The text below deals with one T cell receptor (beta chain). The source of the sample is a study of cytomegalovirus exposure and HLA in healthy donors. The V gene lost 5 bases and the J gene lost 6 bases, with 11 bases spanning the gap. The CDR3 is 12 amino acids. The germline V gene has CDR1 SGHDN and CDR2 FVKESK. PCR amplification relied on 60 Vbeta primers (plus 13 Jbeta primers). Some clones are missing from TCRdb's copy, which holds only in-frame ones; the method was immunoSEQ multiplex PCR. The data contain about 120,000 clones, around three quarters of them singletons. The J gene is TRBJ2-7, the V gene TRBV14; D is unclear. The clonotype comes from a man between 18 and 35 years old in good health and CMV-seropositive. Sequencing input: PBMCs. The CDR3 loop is CASSSSRVEQYF. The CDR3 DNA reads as TGTGCCAGCAGCTCAAGCCGGGTCGAGCAGTACTTC.